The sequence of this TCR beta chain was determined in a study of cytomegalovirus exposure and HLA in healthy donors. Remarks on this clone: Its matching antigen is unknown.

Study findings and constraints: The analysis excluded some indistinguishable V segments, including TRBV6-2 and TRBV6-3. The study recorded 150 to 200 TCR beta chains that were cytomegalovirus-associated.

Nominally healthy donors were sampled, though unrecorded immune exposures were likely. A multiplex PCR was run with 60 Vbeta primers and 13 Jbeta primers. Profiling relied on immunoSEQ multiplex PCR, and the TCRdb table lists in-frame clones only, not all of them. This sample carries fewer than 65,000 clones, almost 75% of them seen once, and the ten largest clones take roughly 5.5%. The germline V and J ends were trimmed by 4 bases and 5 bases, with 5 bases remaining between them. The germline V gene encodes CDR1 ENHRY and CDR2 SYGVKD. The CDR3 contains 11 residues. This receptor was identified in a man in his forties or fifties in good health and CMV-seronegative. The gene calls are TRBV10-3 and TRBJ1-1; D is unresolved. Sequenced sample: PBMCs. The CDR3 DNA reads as TGTGCCATCAGTGTCGGTACTGAAGCTTTCTTT. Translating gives CAISVGTEAFF.